One and the same sample provided the 16 T cell receptor beta chains below, sequenced in a study of blood T cell repertoires in COVID-19. Sequenced by immunoSEQ multiplex PCR; TCRdb stores in-frame clones only, minus some. The sample has roughly 300,000 clones, roughly nine tenths seen once. Sequencing was carried out using peripheral blood. These receptor sequences come from a woman in her 30s with COVID-19, enrolled during active disease.

This sequence joins TRBV3-1 (or the pseudogene TRBV3-2) and TRBJ2-1; TRBD2 matches at 9 bases. V was pared by 1 base and J by 7 bases, with 8 bases of the junction left unmatched. Germline V lookup: CDR1 LGHDT, CDR2 YNNKEL (reference sequence). The CDR3 extends over 16 amino acids. CDR3 loop: CASSQGRGGADNEQFF. The CDR3 DNA reads TGTGCCAGCAGCCAAGGTCGCGGGGGGGCCGATAATGAGCAGTTCTTC.

The chain has TRBV3-1 (or the pseudogene TRBV3-2) and TRBJ1-4; 11 bases match TRBD1. V lost 1 base, J lost 6 bases, and 1 base stayed unmatched. This CDR3 is built from 15 residues. Germline V CDR1 and CDR2: LGHDT, YNNKEL (reference sequence). This chain's CDR3 is CASSQGTGGDEKLFF. The DNA for the CDR3 is TGTGCCAGCAGCCAAGGGACAGGGGGCGATGAAAAACTGTTTTTT.

V is TRBV7-9 and J is TRBJ1-3; no reliable D call. CDR3 length: 15 residues. CDR1 is SEHNR, CDR2 FQNEAQ, per germline (reference sequence). Trimming shortened V by 2 bases and J by 1 base, and 9 bases separated the two germline ends. CDR3 nucleotide sequence: TGTGCCAGCAGCTTATCATCGCTATCTGGAAACACCATATATTTT. It codes for CASSLSSLSGNTIYF.

V is TRBV18 and J is TRBJ2-6, with D perhaps TRBD1 (6 bases). The CDR3 extends over 17 amino acids. CDR1 and CDR2 (germline): KGHSH, LQKENI. With 3 bases removed from V and 0 bases from J, the gap between germline ends came to 12 bases. CDR3 amino acids: CASSPVRGSSGANVLTF. CDR3 DNA: TGTGCCAGCTCACCGGTCAGGGGAAGCTCTGGGGCCAACGTCCTGACTTTC. Complete variable domain (other parts from reference TRBV18 and TRBJ2-6): NAGVMQNPRHLVRRRGQEARLRCSPMKGHSHVYWYRQLPEEGLKFMVYLQKENIIDESGMPKERFSAEFPKEGPSILRIQQVVRGDSAAYFCASSPVRGSSGANVLTFGAGSRLTVL.

This chain joins TRBV4-1 and TRBJ2-1, with 10 bases identical to TRBD2. Trimming at V came to 4 bases and at J to 9 bases, leaving 12 bases not matched to a gene. From germline, CDR1 is MGHRA and CDR2 YSYEKL. This CDR3 has 16 amino acids. Here the CDR3 reads CASSLQRASGGGEQFF. CDR3 bases: TGCGCCAGCAGCCTTCAAAGGGCTAGCGGGGGTGGTGAGCAGTTCTTC.

The chain combines TRBV24-1 with TRBJ1-3; D call uncertain. This CDR3 comprises 17 residues. Looked up from germline, CDR1 is KGHDR and CDR2 is SFDVKD. V lost 0 bases and J lost 1, with 12 bases in between. CDR3 sequence (DNA): TGTGCCACCAGTGATTTGGCCAGGCCAACTTCTGGAAACACCATATATTTT. Translated: CATSDLARPTSGNTIYF.

This chain connects TRBV5-6 to TRBJ1-2, with D maybe TRBD1 (6 bases). V was clipped by 6 bases and J by 5 bases, with 14 bases between them. The CDR3 contains 13 residues. Germline V gene lookup returns CDR1 SGHDT and CDR2 YYEEEE. The CDR3 spells CASTLNRVYGYTF. The CDR3 coding sequence is TGTGCCAGCACCCTGAACAGGGTTTATGGCTACACCTTC.

The J gene is TRBJ1-5, the V gene TRBV4-2, with 10 bases fitting TRBD1. Germline CDR1 LGHNA, CDR2 YNFKEQ. There are 17 residues in the CDR3. V shed 0 bases, J shed 5 bases, and the junction held 7 bases outside the gene matches. The DNA of the CDR3 is TGTGCCAGCAGCCAAGATCTTGGGACAGGGGCTTATCAGCCCCAGCATTTT. Protein: CASSQDLGTGAYQPQHF.

This clone has at least ten counts. This chain connects TRBV5-1 to TRBJ1-6, with D maybe TRBD1 (6 bases). Trimming cost V 4 bases and J 10 bases, with 18 bases left between them. The CDR3 runs to 15 residues. Germline values: CDR1 SGHRS, CDR2 YFSETQ. CDR3 bases: TGCGCCAGCAGCGAACAGGGTACGGGCGGATCACCCCTCCACTTT. Translated, it gives CASSEQGTGGSPLHF.

This rearrangement joins TRBV5-1 to TRBJ1-1; TRBD1 might be the D (5 bases). V shed 5 bases and J shed 1 base, with 12 bases lying between them. CDR1 and CDR2 (germline): SGHRS, YFSETQ. The CDR3 consists of 14 residues. CDR3 DNA: TGCGCCAGCAGTACAGGACGATCGAACACTGAAGCTTTCTTT. Protein product: CASSTGRSNTEAFF.

This clone appeared once. The V and J genes are TRBV5-1 and TRBJ2-7; D is uncertain. V was pared by 0 bases and J by 8 bases, with 12 bases between. Per germline, CDR1 SGHRS and CDR2 YFSETQ. The CDR3 totals 13 residues. The CDR3 loop is CASSLAASDKQYF. CDR3 bases: TGCGCCAGCAGCTTGGCCGCGTCAGACAAGCAGTACTTC.

The rearrangement uses TRBV7-6 and TRBJ1-1; the D gene is possibly TRBD1 (5 bases). Germline loops: CDR1 SGHVS, CDR2 FNYEAQ. Trimming left V 6 bases short and J 5 bases short, with 13 bases between. The CDR3 covers 13 residues. This chain's CDR3 is CASSSGFRTEAFF. CDR3 DNA: TGTGCCAGCAGTTCAGGGTTTAGGACTGAAGCTTTCTTT.

The V gene is TRBV3-1 (or the pseudogene TRBV3-2), the J gene TRBJ2-3, with 8 bases that match TRBD2. Germline lookup yields CDR1 LGHDT and CDR2 YNNKEL (reference sequence). The CDR3 has 15 residues. V shed 0 bases and J 9 bases; nucleotides not matched to a gene: 8. CDR3 residues: CASSQEGTRTSTQYF. CDR3 nucleotides: TGTGCCAGCAGCCAAGAGGGGACTAGGACTAGCACGCAGTATTTT.

V usage is TRBV7-8 and J usage is TRBJ1-1, with TRBD1 matching over 11 bases. Germline V CDR1 and CDR2: SGHVS, FQNEAQ. J was trimmed by 4 bases and V by 5 bases; bases with no gene match: 6. The CDR3 is 15 amino acids. Here the CDR3 reads CASSRLGTGGTEAFF. CDR3 DNA sequence: TGTGCCAGCAGCCGCCTTGGGACAGGGGGCACTGAAGCTTTCTTT.

The CDR3 reads CASSGEQYNEQFF. DNA of the CDR3: TGTGCCAGCAGTGGGGAGCAGTACAATGAGCAGTTCTTC. The J gene is TRBJ2-1, the V gene TRBV2; possibly TRBD2 for D (5 bases). CDR3 size: 13 residues. Trimming took 4 bases from V and 4 from J, leaving 8 bases between them. The germline CDR1 and CDR2 sequences are SNHLY and FYNNEI.

The chain is built from TRBV28 and TRBJ1-2, with no clear D. The V and J ends lost 6 bases and 4 bases respectively, with 12 bases between them. In germline, CDR1 is MDHEN, CDR2 SYDVKM. The CDR3 length is 13 residues. Here the CDR3 reads CASRAAEPYGYTF. The CDR3 bases are TGTGCCAGCAGGGCGGCAGAGCCCTATGGCTACACCTTC.